Listed here are 17 T cell receptor beta chains from one sample, sequenced in a study of blood T cell repertoires in COVID-19. Sequencing used immunoSEQ multiplex PCR; TCRdb keeps in-frame clones, though not all of them. Among tens of thousands of clones listed, roughly nine tenths were seen once. Sequences were obtained from peripheral blood. The origin of the receptors is a human donor in a cohort sampled during active COVID-19.

CDR3 bases: TGTGCCAGCAGCTTAGGACCGGGGGGCGAGCAGTACTTC. It codes for CASSLGPGGEQYF. The rearrangement links TRBV7-9 to TRBJ2-7; 7 positions match TRBD2. This CDR3 is built from 13 residues. With V trimmed by 1 base and J by 6 bases, 3 bases remained unmatched. The germline V gene encodes CDR1 SEHNR and CDR2 FQNEAQ (reference sequence).

The genes are TRBV6-2 or TRBV6-3 and TRBJ2-5; TRBD1 is a possible D gene (6 bases). The CDR3 contains 16 residues. V lost 3 bases to trimming and J lost 7 bases, with 21 bases between them. Germline V CDR1 and CDR2: MNHEY, SVGEGT. The CDR3 reads CASSYPETGRGGTQYF. The CDR3 nucleotides read TGTGCCAGCAGTTATCCTGAAACGGGTCGAGGGGGGACCCAGTACTTC.

The chain links TRBV9 to TRBJ2-1, with TRBD2 as a possible D gene (6 bases). The CDR3 consists of 15 residues. In germline, CDR1 is SGDLS, CDR2 YYNGEE. Trimming pared 4 bases from V and 9 bases from J, leaving 20 bases between. Here the CDR3 reads CASSPGVGGDGEQFF. The CDR3 nucleotides are TGTGCCAGCAGCCCCGGGGTTGGAGGGGACGGTGAGCAGTTCTTC.

This chain joins TRBV29-1 and TRBJ2-4; 7 bases are a match to TRBD1. V gave up 5 bases and J gave up 8 bases; unmatched junction bases: 6. This CDR3 region has 12 residues. Germline V CDR1 and CDR2: SQVTM, ANQGSEA. The CDR3, as DNA: TGCAGCGTTCGACAGGGTAGAGACATTCAGTACTTC. Its protein product is CSVRQGRDIQYF.

The V call is TRBV11-3, the J call TRBJ2-1; TRBD2 might be the D (5 bases). There are 13 residues in the CDR3. V was pared by 1 base and J by 8 bases, with 9 bases between. Germline V lookup: CDR1 SGHNT, CDR2 YENEEA. CDR3 residues: CASSLGGNDEQFF. In nucleotides, the CDR3 is TGTGCCAGCAGCTTAGGAGGGAACGATGAGCAGTTCTTC.

Written as DNA, the CDR3 is TGTGCCAGCAGCTTAGACAGGGACAATGAGCAGTTCTTC. Its translation: CASSLDRDNEQFF. The rearrangement links TRBV7-2 to TRBJ2-1, with TRBD1 as a possible D gene (6 bases). CDR3 size: 13 residues. From germline, CDR1 is SGHTA and CDR2 FQGNSA. The V and J ends lost 1 base and 5 bases respectively, with 6 bases between them.

The chain carries TRBV28 and TRBJ2-5, with 7 bases fitting TRBD1. The CDR3 totals 14 residues. CDR1 and CDR2 from the germline V gene are MDHEN and SYDVKM. The V and J ends lost 7 bases and 5 bases, in that order; junction bases with no gene match: 10. As DNA, the CDR3 is TGTGCCAGCATCGCCAACAGGGGTGGCGAGACCCAGTACTTC. Encoded protein: CASIANRGGETQYF.

The gene calls are TRBV7-6 and TRBJ2-2; TRBD2 matches at 7 bases. The CDR3 totals 16 residues. V was clipped by 0 bases and J by 4 bases; unmatched bases: 5. Germline lookup yields CDR1 SGHVS and CDR2 FNYEAQ. CDR3 coding DNA: TGTGCCAGCAGCTTAGCGCGGGGGTCGGGCACCGGGGAGCTGTTTTTT. Translating gives CASSLARGSGTGELFF.

The V gene is TRBV27, the J gene TRBJ2-1, with TRBD2 matching over 7 bases. Losses at the gene ends were 6 bases for V and 8 bases for J; bases not matched to a gene: 13. This CDR3 is built from 15 residues. The germline gives CDR1 MNHEY, CDR2 SMNVEV (reference sequence). CDR3 nucleotides: TGTGCCAGCAGCCTCCGGGGCGGGAGATCTTATGAGCAGTTCTTC. Translation: CASSLRGGRSYEQFF.

V usage is TRBV3-1 (or the pseudogene TRBV3-2) and J usage is TRBJ1-4; TRBD1 matches 7 bases. With V trimmed by 6 bases and J by 3 bases, 7 bases remained unmatched. The CDR3 runs 15 residues. CDR1 is LGHDT and CDR2 is YNNKEL in the germline V gene (reference sequence). In DNA, the CDR3 is TGTGCCAGCAGTCCGACAGGGTTGGCTAATGAAAAACTGTTTTTT. Translating it yields CASSPTGLANEKLFF.

The chain combines TRBV24-1 with TRBJ2-1; 13 bases align to TRBD2. Per the germline V gene, CDR1 is KGHDR and CDR2 is SFDVKD. The CDR3 spans 16 residues. V was clipped by 7 bases and J by 2 bases; unmatched bases: 4. The CDR3 is CATSGLAGVAYNEQFF. Written as DNA, the CDR3 is TGTGCCACCAGCGGACTAGCGGGAGTAGCCTACAATGAGCAGTTCTTC.

V is TRBV7-3 and J is TRBJ2-1; 8 bases align to TRBD2. Germline CDR1 and CDR2: SGHTA and FQGTGA. The V and J ends lost 2 bases and 6 bases, in that order; junction bases with no gene match: 12. CDR3 length equals 17 residues. CDR3 region: CASSLEVGLGGGNEQFF. In DNA, the CDR3 is TGTGCCAGCAGCTTAGAGGTGGGACTAGGGGGTGGCAATGAGCAGTTCTTC.

The chain links TRBV9 to TRBJ2-3, with D possibly TRBD2 on 6 matching bases. Trimming stripped 0 bases from V and 2 bases from J, with 10 bases between. The CDR3 covers 15 residues. Germline V gene sequence: CDR1 SGDLS, CDR2 YYNGEE. The CDR3 DNA follows: TGTGCCAGCAGCGTAGCTGGAGGGCCCACAGATACGCAGTATTTT. It specifies CASSVAGGPTDTQYF.

The chain joins TRBV6-5 to TRBJ2-2; D gene ambiguous. The CDR3 covers 14 residues. Germline CDR1 reads MNHEY; CDR2 reads SVGAGI. Trimming left V 1 base short and J 4 bases short, with 7 bases between. CDR3 amino acids: CASSYWASTGELFF. CDR3 in DNA: TGTGCCAGCAGTTACTGGGCGAGCACCGGGGAGCTGTTTTTT.

The chain has TRBV29-1 and TRBJ1-1, with D tentatively TRBD1 (5 bases). There are 11 residues in the CDR3. The V end lost 2 bases, the J end lost 6 bases, and 7 bases lay between the germline ends. Per germline, CDR1 SQVTM and CDR2 ANQGSEA. The CDR3 DNA reads TGCAGCGTTGAACGGGGGGCTGAAGCTTTCTTT. Its translation: CSVERGAEAFF.

The chain recombines TRBV11-2 with TRBJ2-7, with TRBD2 matching 10 bases. CDR1 and CDR2 from the germline V gene are SGHAT and FQNNGV. The CDR3 is 15 residues long. The V segment lost 5 bases and the J segment 2 bases; nucleotides outside the gene matches: 6. The CDR3 spells CASSQTSGLTYEQYF. DNA of the CDR3: TGTGCCAGCAGCCAGACTAGCGGGTTAACCTACGAGCAGTACTTC.

The V gene is TRBV29-1, the J gene TRBJ2-1; TRBD2 matches at 11 bases. CDR1 and CDR2 (germline): SQVTM, ANQGSEA. This CDR3 has 13 amino acids. Losses at the gene ends were 4 bases for V and 7 bases for J; bases not matched to a gene: 3. The CDR3 sequence is CSVGSGRGNEQFF. CDR3 in DNA: TGCAGCGTTGGTAGCGGGAGGGGGAATGAGCAGTTCTTC.